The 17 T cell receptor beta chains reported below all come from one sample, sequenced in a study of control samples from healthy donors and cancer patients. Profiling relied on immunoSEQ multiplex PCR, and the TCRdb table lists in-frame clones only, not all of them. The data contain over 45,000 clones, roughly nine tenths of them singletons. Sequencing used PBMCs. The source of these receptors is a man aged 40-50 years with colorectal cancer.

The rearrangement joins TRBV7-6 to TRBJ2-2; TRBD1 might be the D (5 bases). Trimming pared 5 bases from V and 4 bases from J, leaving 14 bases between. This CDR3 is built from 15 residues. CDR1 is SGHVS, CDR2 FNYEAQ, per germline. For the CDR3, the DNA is TGTGCCAGCAGCCCCTACCAGGGTCGCACCGGGGAGCTGTTTTTT. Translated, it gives CASSPYQGRTGELFF.

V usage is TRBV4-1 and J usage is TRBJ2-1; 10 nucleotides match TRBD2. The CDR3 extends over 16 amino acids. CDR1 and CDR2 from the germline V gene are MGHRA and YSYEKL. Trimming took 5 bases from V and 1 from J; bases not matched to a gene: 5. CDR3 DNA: TGCGCCAGCAGCTTGCCGACTAGCGGGTCCTACAATGAGCAGTTCTTC. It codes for CASSLPTSGSYNEQFF.

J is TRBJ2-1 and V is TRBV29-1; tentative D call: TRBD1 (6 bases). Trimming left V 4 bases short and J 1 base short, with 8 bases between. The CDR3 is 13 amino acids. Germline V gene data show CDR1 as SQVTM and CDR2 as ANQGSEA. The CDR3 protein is CSVVGGSYNEQFF. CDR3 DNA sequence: TGCAGCGTTGTAGGGGGATCCTACAATGAGCAGTTCTTC.

In DNA, the CDR3 is TGTGCCAGCAGGCCGACTGAGGGGCCGACTAATGAAAAACTGTTTTTT. It codes for CASRPTEGPTNEKLFF. The V call is TRBV5-5, the J call TRBJ1-4, with TRBD1 as a possible D gene (5 bases). CDR1 SGHKS and CDR2 YYEKEE come from the germline V gene (reference sequence). Deletions cut 5 bases from V and 2 bases from J, with 16 bases between. The CDR3 is 16 amino acids.

CDR3 sequence reads: CASVPGTAYSGELFF. Here the CDR3 DNA reads TGTGCCAGCGTACCCGGGACAGCCTACTCCGGGGAGCTGTTTTTT. This chain uses TRBV7-9 with TRBJ2-2, with 7 positions matching TRBD1. This CDR3 is built from 15 residues. The V and J ends lost 8 bases and 6 bases, in that order; junction bases with no gene match: 12. Germline CDR1 SEHNR, CDR2 FQNEAQ (reference sequence). The variable domain in full, completed from reference TRBV7-9 and TRBJ2-2, reads DTGVSQNPRHKITKRGQNVTFRCDPISEHNRLYWYRQTLGQGPEFLTYFQNEAQLEKSRLLSDRFSAERPKGSFSTLEIQRTEQGDSAMYLCASVPGTAYSGELFFGEGSRLTVL.

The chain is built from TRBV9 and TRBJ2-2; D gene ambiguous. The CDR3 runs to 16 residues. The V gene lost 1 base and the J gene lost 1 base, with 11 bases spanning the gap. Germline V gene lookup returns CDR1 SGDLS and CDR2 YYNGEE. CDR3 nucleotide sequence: TGTGCCAGCAGCGTAACGGGCGGCCGGAACACCGGGGAGCTGTTTTTT. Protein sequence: CASSVTGGRNTGELFF.

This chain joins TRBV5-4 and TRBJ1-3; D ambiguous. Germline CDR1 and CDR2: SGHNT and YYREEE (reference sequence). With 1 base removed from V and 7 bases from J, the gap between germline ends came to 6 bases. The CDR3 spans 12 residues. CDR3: CASSLSGNTIYF. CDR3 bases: TGTGCCAGCAGCTTGAGTGGCAACACCATATATTTT.

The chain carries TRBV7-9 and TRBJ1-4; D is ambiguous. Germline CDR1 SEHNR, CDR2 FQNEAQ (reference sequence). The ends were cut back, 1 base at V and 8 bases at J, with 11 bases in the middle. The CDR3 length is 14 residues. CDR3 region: CASSLGAVQEKLFF. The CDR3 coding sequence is TGTGCCAGCAGCTTAGGGGCTGTTCAAGAAAAACTGTTTTTT. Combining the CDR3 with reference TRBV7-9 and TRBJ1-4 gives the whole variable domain DTGVSQNPRHKITKRGQNVTFRCDPISEHNRLYWYRQTLGQGPEFLTYFQNEAQLEKSRLLSDRFSAERPKGSFSTLEIQRTEQGDSAMYLCASSLGAVQEKLFFGSGTQLSVL.

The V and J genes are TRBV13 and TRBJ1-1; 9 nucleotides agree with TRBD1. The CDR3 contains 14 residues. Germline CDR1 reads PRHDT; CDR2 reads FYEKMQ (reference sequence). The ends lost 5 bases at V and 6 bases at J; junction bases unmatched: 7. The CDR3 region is CASSPQTGGPEAFF. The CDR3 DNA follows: TGTGCCAGCAGCCCCCAGACAGGGGGGCCTGAAGCTTTCTTT. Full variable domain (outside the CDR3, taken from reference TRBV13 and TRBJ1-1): AAGVIQSPRHLIKEKRETATLKCYPIPRHDTVYWYQQGPGQDPQFLISFYEKMQSDKGSIPDRFSAQQFSDYHSELNMSSLELGDSALYFCASSPQTGGPEAFFGQGTRLTVV.

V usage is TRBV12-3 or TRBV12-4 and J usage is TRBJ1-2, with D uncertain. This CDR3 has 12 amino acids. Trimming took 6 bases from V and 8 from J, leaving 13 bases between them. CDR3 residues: CASSRERRGYTF. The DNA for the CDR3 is TGTGCCAGCAGCCGGGAACGGCGCGGCTACACCTTC.

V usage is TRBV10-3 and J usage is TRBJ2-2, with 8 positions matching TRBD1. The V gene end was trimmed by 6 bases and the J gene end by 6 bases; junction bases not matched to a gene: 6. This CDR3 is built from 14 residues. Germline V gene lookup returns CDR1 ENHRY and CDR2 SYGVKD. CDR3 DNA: TGTGCCATCAGCGGACAGGGAACGGCCGGGGAGCTGTTTTTT. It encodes CAISGQGTAGELFF.

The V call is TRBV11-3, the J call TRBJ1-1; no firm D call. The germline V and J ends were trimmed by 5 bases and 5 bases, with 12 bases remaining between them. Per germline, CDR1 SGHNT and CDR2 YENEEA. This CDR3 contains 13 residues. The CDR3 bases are TGTGCCAGCAGCAGAGATGAGAGTACTGAAGCTTTCTTT. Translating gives CASSRDESTEAFF. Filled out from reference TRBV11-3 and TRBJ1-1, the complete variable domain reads EAGVVQSPRYKIIEKKQPVAFWCNPISGHNTLYWYLQNLGQGPELLIRYENEEAVDDSQLPKDRFSAERLKGVDSTLKIQPAELGDSAVYLCASSRDESTEAFFGQGTRLTVV.

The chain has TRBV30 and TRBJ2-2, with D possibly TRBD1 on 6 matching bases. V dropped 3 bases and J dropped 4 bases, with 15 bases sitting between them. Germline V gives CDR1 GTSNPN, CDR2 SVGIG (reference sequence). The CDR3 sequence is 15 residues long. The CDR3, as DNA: TGTGCCTGGAGCTACGAGGACAGACTCACCGGGGAGCTGTTTTTT. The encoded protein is CAWSYEDRLTGELFF. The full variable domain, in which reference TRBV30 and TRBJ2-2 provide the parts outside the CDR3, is SQTIHQWPATLVQPVGSPLSLECTVEGTSNPNLYWYRQAAGRGLQLLFYSVGIGQISSEVPQNLSASRPQDRQFILSSKKLLLSDSGFYLCAWSYEDRLTGELFFGEGSRLTVL.

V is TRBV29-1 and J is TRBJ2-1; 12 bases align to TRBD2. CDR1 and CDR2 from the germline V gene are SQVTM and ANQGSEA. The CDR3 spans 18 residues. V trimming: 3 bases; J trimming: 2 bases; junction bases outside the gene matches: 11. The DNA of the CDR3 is TGCAGCGTTGATGGGCTAGCGGGAGGGCTAAATACCTACAATGAGCAGTTCTTC. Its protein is CSVDGLAGGLNTYNEQFF.

CDR3 coding DNA: TGCGCCAGCAGACTAGCGGAGAACACCGGGGAGCTGTTTTTT. It encodes CASRLAENTGELFF. The chain carries TRBV10-2 and TRBJ2-2; 8 bases are a match to TRBD2. Germline V gene data show CDR1 as WSHSY and CDR2 as SAAADI. The CDR3 is made up of 14 amino acids. Germline trimming cut 6 bases from V and 1 base from J; bases unmatched to any gene: 1.

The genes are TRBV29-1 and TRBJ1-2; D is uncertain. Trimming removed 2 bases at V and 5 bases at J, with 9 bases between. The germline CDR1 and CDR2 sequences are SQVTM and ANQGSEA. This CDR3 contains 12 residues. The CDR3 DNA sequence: TGCAGCGTTGAATTGTCCGCATATGGCTACACCTTC. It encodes CSVELSAYGYTF. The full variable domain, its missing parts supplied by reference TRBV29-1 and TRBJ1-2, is SAVISQKPSRDICQRGTSLTIQCQVDSQVTMMFWYRQQPGQSLTLIATANQGSEATYESGFVIDKFPISRPNLTFSTLTVSNMSPEDSSIYLCSVELSAYGYTFGSGTRLTVV.

Written as DNA, the CDR3 is TGTGCCACTCCGGAGGTGGGGCTGCGGGAGGATTACAATGAGCAGTTCTTC. Protein sequence: CATPEVGLREDYNEQFF. The rearrangement joins TRBV5-8 to TRBJ2-1; 8 bases match TRBD2. The CDR3 has 17 amino acids. Germline assignment: CDR1 SGHTS and CDR2 YDEGEE. Unmatched junction bases numbered 18, after V lost 9 bases and J lost 4 bases.